The following is a TCR beta chain sequence with its context. Antigen specificity is unknown. The data were taken from a study of cytomegalovirus exposure and HLA in healthy donors. Findings and caveats of the study: Cytomegalovirus status was reportedly diagnosed by the classifier with high sensitivity and specificity.

V was clipped by 5 bases and J by 0 bases, with 9 bases between them. CDR1 is WNHNN and CDR2 is SYGVQD in the germline V gene (reference sequence). The CDR3 has 14 residues. PCR was performed using 60 Vbeta and 13 Jbeta primers. Profiling relied on immunoSEQ multiplex PCR, and the TCRdb table lists in-frame clones only, not all of them. The data contain about 130,000 clones, around 80% of them seen just once; the ten biggest clones take up 2.5% to 3.5%. The source is a woman between 18 and 30 years old in good health and CMV-seropositive. The sequenced sample was PBMCs. This rearrangement joins TRBV10-1 to TRBJ2-3; a weak D match, TRBD2 (5 bases). CDR3 bases: TGCGCCAGCAGTTCGGGGTATAGCACAGATACGCAGTATTTT. Its translation is CASSSGYSTDTQYF.